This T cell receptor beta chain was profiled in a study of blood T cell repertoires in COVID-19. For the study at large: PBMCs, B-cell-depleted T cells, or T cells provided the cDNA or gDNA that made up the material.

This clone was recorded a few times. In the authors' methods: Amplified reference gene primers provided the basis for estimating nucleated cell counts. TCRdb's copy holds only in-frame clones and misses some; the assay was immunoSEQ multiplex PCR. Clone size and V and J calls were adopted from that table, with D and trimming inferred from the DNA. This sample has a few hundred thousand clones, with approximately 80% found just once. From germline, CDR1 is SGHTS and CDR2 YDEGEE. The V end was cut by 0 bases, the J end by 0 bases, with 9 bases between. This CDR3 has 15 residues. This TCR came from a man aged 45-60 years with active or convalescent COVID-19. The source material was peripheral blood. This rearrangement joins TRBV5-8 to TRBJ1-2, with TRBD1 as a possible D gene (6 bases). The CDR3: CASSLAGAPNYGYTF. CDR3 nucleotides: TGTGCCAGCAGCTTGGCAGGGGCGCCTAACTATGGCTACACCTTC.